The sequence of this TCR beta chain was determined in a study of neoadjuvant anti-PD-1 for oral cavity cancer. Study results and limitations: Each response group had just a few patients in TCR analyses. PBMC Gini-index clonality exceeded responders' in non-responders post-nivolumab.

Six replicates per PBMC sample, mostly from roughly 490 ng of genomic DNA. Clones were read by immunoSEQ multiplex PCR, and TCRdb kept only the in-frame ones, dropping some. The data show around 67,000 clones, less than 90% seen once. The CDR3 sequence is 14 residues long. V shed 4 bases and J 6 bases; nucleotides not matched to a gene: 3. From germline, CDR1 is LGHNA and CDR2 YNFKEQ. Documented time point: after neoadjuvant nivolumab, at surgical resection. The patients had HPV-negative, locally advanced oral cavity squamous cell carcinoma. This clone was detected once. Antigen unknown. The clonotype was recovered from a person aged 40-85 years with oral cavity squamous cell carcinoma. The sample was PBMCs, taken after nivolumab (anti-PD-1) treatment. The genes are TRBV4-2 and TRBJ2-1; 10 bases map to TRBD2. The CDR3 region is CASSLERGGNEQFF. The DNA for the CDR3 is TGTGCCAGCAGCCTAGAGCGGGGGGGCAATGAGCAGTTCTTC.